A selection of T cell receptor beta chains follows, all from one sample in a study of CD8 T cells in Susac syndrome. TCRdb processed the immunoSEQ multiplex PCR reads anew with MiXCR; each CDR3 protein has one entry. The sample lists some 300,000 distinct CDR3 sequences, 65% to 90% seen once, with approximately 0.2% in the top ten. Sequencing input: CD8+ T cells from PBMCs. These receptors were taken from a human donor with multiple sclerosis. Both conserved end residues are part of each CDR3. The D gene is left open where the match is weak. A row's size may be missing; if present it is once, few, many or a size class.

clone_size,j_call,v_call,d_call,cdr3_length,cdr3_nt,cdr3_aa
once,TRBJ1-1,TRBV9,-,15,TGTGCCAGCAGCGTAGAGGAGTGGGGCAACACTGAAGCTTTCTTT,CASSVEEWGNTEAFF
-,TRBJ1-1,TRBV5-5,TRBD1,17,TGTGCCAGCAGCTTGGCACCAGGGGTTAACAGGGGGACTGAAGCTTTCTTT,CASSLAPGVNRGTEAFF
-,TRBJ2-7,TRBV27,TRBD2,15,TGTGCCAGCACCATTTCTAGCGGGAGCTTTCACGAGCAGTACTTC,CASTISSGSFHEQYF
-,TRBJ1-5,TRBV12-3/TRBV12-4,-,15,TGTGCCAGCAGTTTCGGGCGGTATAGCAATCAGCCCCAGCATTTT,CASSFGRYSNQPQHF
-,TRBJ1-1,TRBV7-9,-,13,TGTGCCAGCAGCTTAGACTCGCGAAACGAAGCTTTCTTT,CASSLDSRNEAFF
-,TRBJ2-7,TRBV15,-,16,TGTGCCACCAGCAGCCCAAGGGGGGGGAATCTCTACGAGCAGTACTTC,CATSSPRGGNLYEQYF
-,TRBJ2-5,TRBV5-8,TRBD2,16,TGTGCCAGCAGCTTGGGGACTAGCGGGAGAGGGGAGACCCAGTACTTC,CASSLGTSGRGETQYF
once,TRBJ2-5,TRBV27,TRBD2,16,TGTGCCAGCAGCGTCATGGGACTAAACTACCAAGAGACCCAGTACTTC,CASSVMGLNYQETQYF
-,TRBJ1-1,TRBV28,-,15,TGTGCCAGCAGTTTATTTACGGTGACGAACACTGAAGCTTTCTTT,CASSLFTVTNTEAFF
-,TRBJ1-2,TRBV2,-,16,TGTGCCAGCAGTGGACGGGCGACGGCCCCAAACTATGGCTACACCTTC,CASSGRATAPNYGYTF
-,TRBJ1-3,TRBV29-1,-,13,TGCAGCGTTGAAGATCTTTATGGAAACACCATATATTTT,CSVEDLYGNTIYF
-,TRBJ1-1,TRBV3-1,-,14,TGTGCCAGCAGCCAAGATCCCGGGTACACTGAAGCTTTCTTT,CASSQDPGYTEAFF
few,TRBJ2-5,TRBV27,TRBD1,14,TGTGCCAGCAGTTCGACAGGGGACCAAGAGACCCAGTACTTC,CASSSTGDQETQYF
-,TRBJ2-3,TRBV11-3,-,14,TGTGCCAGCAGCGACGGAGAGTGGGGAGATACGCAGTATTTT,CASSDGEWGDTQYF
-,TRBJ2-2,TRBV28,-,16,TGTGCCAGCAGTCAACCCCCAGCCTCGAACACCGGGGAGCTGTTTTTT,CASSQPPASNTGELFF